This T cell receptor (beta chain) was sequenced during a study of cytomegalovirus exposure and HLA in healthy donors. Overall study: The early release's HLA-typed donors yielded 65 million to 85 million unique TCRs. Whole-study results and caveats: TCR beta chain V- and J-gene trimming was linked, in a later analysis, to a missense variant in DCLRE1C. A later analysis by the authors found several of the most significant clusters apparently linked to common viral pathogens.

13 Jbeta primers and 60 Vbeta primers were used for the PCR. Authors' processing steps: Unique TCR beta chains numbered approximately 76 million in a later analysis, with approximately 10 million shared. Repertoires were generated with immunoSEQ multiplex PCR, while TCRdb's copy carries only in-frame clones and drops some. For V, J and clone size, that table is used; D and trimming come from the DNA. The table has 170,000 or so clones, around 80% seen once. Germline loops: CDR1 LGHNA, CDR2 YSLEER. V dropped 5 bases and J dropped 4 bases, with 11 bases sitting between them. The CDR3 has 13 residues. Remarks on this clone: Antigen: not known.

This sequence was found in a woman in her 50s in good health and CMV-seropositive. The chain is built from TRBV4-3 and TRBJ1-2; the D is unclear. The source material was PBMCs. This CDR3 is CASSTRGLYGYTF. DNA of the CDR3: TGCGCCAGCAGCACCCGAGGGCTCTATGGCTACACCTTC.